This is a list of T cell receptor beta chains from one sample in a study of control samples from healthy donors and cancer patients. Only in-frame clones appear in the TCRdb table, and some are missing; sequencing was by immunoSEQ multiplex PCR. The sample consists of approximately 130,000 clones, just under 90% of them appearing once. The sequenced material came from blood. These receptors originate from a man between 25 and 39 years old in good health. Each CDR3 is given with its conserved first and last residue. A D gene is named only where the DNA matches it firmly. Not all rows give a size; the values are once, few, many and, for expanded clones, a class.

D gene,J gene,V gene,clone size,CDR3 DNA,CDR3 protein
NA,TRBJ1-6,TRBV5-1,NA,TGCGCCAGCAGCTGGGCGACAGATAATTCACCCCTCCACTTT,CASSWATDNSPLHF
NA,TRBJ2-2,TRBV7-9,few,TGTGCCAGCAGACCAGTAGGGTTCACCGGGGAGCTGTTTTTT,CASRPVGFTGELFF
NA,TRBJ1-1,TRBV15,NA,TGTGCCACCAGCAGAGTTACGAGGGGGAATTCTGAAGCTTTCTTT,CATSRVTRGNSEAFF
NA,TRBJ1-5,TRBV4-1,NA,TGCGCCAGCAGCCCCCGAGAGGGAAGGCCCCAGCATTTT,CASSPREGRPQHF
NA,TRBJ1-6,TRBV5-8,few,TGTGCCAGCAGCTTGTCGCCAGGCCCCAGTTCACCCCTCCACTTT,CASSLSPGPSSPLHF
TRBD1,TRBJ2-1,TRBV7-3,NA,TGTGCCAGCAGCTTAAGTGCAGGGACAGGCAATGAGCAGTTCTTC,CASSLSAGTGNEQFF
TRBD1,TRBJ2-3,TRBV24-1,NA,TGTGCCACCAGTGATTTAGACAGGGGCGTCAGTGGCACAGATACGCAGTATTTT,CATSDLDRGVSGTDTQYF
TRBD1,TRBJ1-5,TRBV30,NA,TGTGCCTGGACTCCGGCAGGGGGCAGGCCCCAGCATTTT,CAWTPAGGRPQHF
TRBD1,TRBJ2-1,TRBV11-2,NA,TGTGCCAGCAGCTTGGGGACAGAATACAATGAGCAGTTCTTC,CASSLGTEYNEQFF
NA,TRBJ1-4,TRBV7-9,NA,TGTGCCAGCAGCCGGGGGGAGGCGGTAGGAGGAGAAAAACTGTTTTTT,CASSRGEAVGGEKLFF
NA,TRBJ1-6,TRBV5-1,NA,TGCTCCCAGGTTTTTCATTCACCCCTCCACTTT,CSQVFHSPLHF
NA,TRBJ1-2,TRBV19,NA,TGTGCCAGTAGTATTGACAGAGGACTCTATGGCTACACCTTC,CASSIDRGLYGYTF
NA,TRBJ2-7,TRBV6-6,NA,TGTGCCAGCAAACGGACAGATTACGAGCAGTACTTC,CASKRTDYEQYF
NA,TRBJ2-1,TRBV6-5,NA,TGTGCCAGCAGTTACTCCTACAGGGAGAACGAGCAGTTCTTC,CASSYSYRENEQFF
NA,TRBJ1-6,TRBV5-1,NA,TGCGCCAGCAGGGGGTTGACGGATTCACCCCTCCACTTT,CASRGLTDSPLHF
NA,TRBJ1-6,TRBV5-5,NA,TGTGCCAGCAGCCTTCCAGGGGCCAGGAATTCACCCCTCCACTTT,CASSLPGARNSPLHF
TRBD1,TRBJ1-2,TRBV18,NA,TGTGCCAGCTCACCCCGGACAGGAAACTATGGCTACACCTTC,CASSPRTGNYGYTF
TRBD1,TRBJ1-5,TRBV18,NA,TGTGCCAGCTCATCTACAGGGGATCGCAATCAGCCCCAGCATTTT,CASSSTGDRNQPQHF